What follows are 28 T cell receptor delta chains derived from one specimen sequenced in a study of gamma-delta T cells after stem cell transplantation. TCRdb fed the RT-PCR reads to CATT. The sample lists thousands of delta-chain clones; approximately 3% were seen once. Sequenced material: gamma-delta T cells. These receptors were collected from a human donor. It is not recorded whose cells these are; they may come from a transplant donor.

About this clone: The TCRdb protein comes from a much larger clone and disagrees with this DNA's translation at residue 8, likely due to a read error; the protein given here is derived from the DNA. The V gene is TRDV1, the J gene TRDJ2; TRDD3 aligns across 9 bases. This CDR3 is built from 24 residues. V lost 3 bases, J lost 8 bases, and 34 bases stayed unmatched. Germline loops: CDR1 TSWWSYY, CDR2 QGS. DNA of the CDR3: TGTGCTCTTGGGGACCCCTGCTTTCGGACGGCGGTCTGGGGGATTTGCCCGGGACGCGCACAACTCTTCTTT. It translates to CALGDPCFRTAVWGICPGRAQLFF.

Sample share makes this clone medium-sized. The V call is TRDV2, the J call TRDJ1; 12 bases align to TRDD3. Germline values: CDR1 GEAIGNYY, CDR2 EKD. The ends lost 3 bases at V and 2 bases at J; junction bases unmatched: 12. CDR3 length: 18 amino acids. The chain's CDR3 is CACDHLLGDTHVTDKLIF. The DNA of the CDR3 is TGTGCCTGTGACCACCTACTGGGGGATACTCATGTGACCGATAAACTCATCTTT.

This clone came up a few times. The CDR3 region has the DNA TGTGCCTGTGACTCCCTCGTACTGGGGGACCCGTGGACCGATAAACTCATCTTT. Translation gives CACDSLVLGDPWTDKLIF. This chain uses TRDV2 with TRDJ1; the match to TRDD3 covers 9 bases. The J segment lost 2 bases and the V segment lost 3 bases, leaving 15 bases of the junction unmatched. The germline V gene encodes CDR1 GEAIGNYY and CDR2 EKD. The CDR3 is made up of 18 amino acids.

This clone is deemed large (0.1 to 1%). This sample includes further DNA sequences coding for the same CDR3. CDR3 sequence reads: CACDTLGIEYTDKLIF. CDR3 nucleotides: TGTGCCTGTGACACCCTGGGGATCGAGTACACCGATAAACTCATCTTT. The chain uses TRDV2 and TRDJ1, with D possibly TRDD3 on 6 matching bases. With 0 bases removed from V and 0 bases from J, the gap between germline ends came to 13 bases. Germline CDR1 GEAIGNYY, CDR2 EKD. The CDR3 extends over 16 amino acids.

About this clone itself: A far larger clone lies a single base away; this is likely a read error. Other nucleotide sequences in the sample specify the same CDR3. V and J are TRDV1 and TRDJ1; D might be TRDD3 (6 bases). The germline CDR1 and CDR2 sequences are TSWWSYY and QGS. The CDR3 consists of 14 residues. The CDR3 here is CALSKPYWADKLIF. CDR3 in DNA: TGTGCTCTATCAAAACCTTACTGGGCCGACAAACTCATCTTT.

This clone has only a few counts. The V and J genes are TRDV2 and TRDJ1; TRDD3 agrees at 8 bases. There are 19 residues in the CDR3. Germline CDR1 and CDR2: GEAIGNYY and EKD. With V trimmed by 0 bases and J by 0 bases, 14 bases remained unmatched. CDR3 DNA: TGTGCCTGTGACACCATGAGTCTGGGGGACCCCGAGTACACCGATAAACTCATCTTT. Translation: CACDTMSLGDPEYTDKLIF.

A remark on this clone: A far larger clone is one nucleotide away, so this likely arose from a read error. This chain uses TRDV2 with TRDJ1; 12 nucleotides agree with TRDD3. Trimming at V came to 3 bases and at J to 0 bases, leaving 19 bases not matched to a gene. The CDR3 runs to 21 residues. The V gene's germline CDR1 is GEAIGNYY and CDR2 EKD. The CDR3 region has the DNA TGTGCCTGTGACTCTCTGGGGGATACGCGTGGGAAAGGGATTTACACCGATAAACTCATCTTT. It specifies CACDSLGDTRGKGIYTDKLIF.

This clone qualifies as large (0.1 to 1%). The chain joins TRDV1 to TRDJ1; TRDD3 aligns across 8 bases. V dropped 0 bases and J dropped 1; count of bases not matched to a gene: 16. This CDR3 has 20 amino acids. The germline V gene encodes CDR1 TSWWSYY and CDR2 QGS. The CDR3 sequence: CALGELWETYWGEPTDKLIF. The CDR3 nucleotides are TGTGCTCTTGGGGAACTATGGGAGACCTACTGGGGGGAGCCCACCGATAAACTCATCTTT.

V gene TRDV2 combines with J gene TRDJ1, with 11 positions matching TRDD3. This CDR3 comprises 18 residues. Germline lookup yields CDR1 GEAIGNYY and CDR2 EKD. V gave up 2 bases and J gave up 0 bases; unmatched junction bases: 10. CDR3: CACDILGDTLPHTDKLIF. The DNA of the CDR3 is TGTGCCTGTGACATCCTGGGGGATACCCTCCCACACACCGATAAACTCATCTTT.

On this clone itself: A far larger clone differs by one base, so this is likely a read error. Additional DNA sequences in this sample encode the identical CDR3. The CDR3 coding sequence is TGTGCCTGTGACACTGTTCTTGGGGATACGAAGGGCCACACCGATAAACTCATCTTT. Residues: CACDTVLGDTKGHTDKLIF. The J gene is TRDJ1, the V gene TRDV2; 9 bases align to TRDD3. With 1 base clipped from V and 0 bases from J, the junction kept 14 bases outside the gene matches. The CDR3 has 19 amino acids. Germline CDR1 and CDR2: GEAIGNYY and EKD.

This clone was seen a handful of times. This DNA translates differently at residue 13 from the TCRdb protein, which is that of a much larger clone; a read error is likely, and the protein shown is the DNA's own translation. The same CDR3 arises from other DNA sequences in this sample as well. This chain uses TRDV2 with TRDJ1, with TRDD3 identical over 10 bases. The V gene end was trimmed by 3 bases and the J gene end by 1 base; junction bases not matched to a gene: 13. Germline CDR1 GEAIGNYY, CDR2 EKD. There are 18 residues in the CDR3. The CDR3 region is CACDPLLTGDTRTDKLIF. The CDR3 region has the DNA TGTGCCTGTGACCCTCTCTTGACGGGGGATACGCGCACCGATAAACTCATCTTT.

This clone was recorded a few times. This DNA translates differently at residue 8 from the TCRdb protein, which is that of a much larger clone; a read error is likely, and the protein shown is the DNA's own translation. The chain is built from TRDV2 and TRDJ1; a possible D gene is TRDD3 (6 bases). This CDR3 has 19 amino acids. V dropped 0 bases and J dropped 0 bases, with 22 bases sitting between them. From germline, CDR1 is GEAIGNYY and CDR2 EKD. CDR3 region: CACDTGYRGNPGDTDKLIF. The CDR3 DNA reads TGTGCCTGTGACACCGGGTACCGGGGGAACCCTGGGGACACCGATAAACTCATCTTT.

Remarks on this clone: TCRdb has a much larger clone's protein, which differs at residue 8 from the translation of this DNA, likely because of a read error; what is shown is the protein translated from the DNA. The chain is built from TRDV1 and TRDJ1; TRDD3 matches at 13 bases. With 2 bases clipped from V and 0 bases from J, the junction kept 12 bases outside the gene matches. Germline assignment: CDR1 TSWWSYY and CDR2 QGS. The CDR3 has 20 amino acids. For the CDR3, the DNA is TGTGCTCTTGGGGAAAGGCCCATAGACTGGGGGATACGTTACACCGATAAACTCATCTTT. Residues: CALGERPIDWGIRYTDKLIF.

This clone was counted only a few times. A far bigger clonotype differs at one base, so this is likely a read error. Other DNA variants within this sample encode the same CDR3. The chain combines TRDV2 with TRDJ1; TRDD3 matches at 8 bases. Trimming cost V 2 bases and J 0 bases; bases outside gene matches: 7. The CDR3 loop spans 16 amino acids. The germline V gene encodes CDR1 GEAIGNYY and CDR2 EKD. The CDR3 reads CACDRVGGSYTDKLIF. The CDR3 nucleotides read TGTGCCTGTGACAGGGTTGGGGGATCATACACCGATAAACTCATCTTT.

A remark on this clone: Given a much more abundant clone one base away, this may be a read error. Other nucleotide sequences from this sample produce the same CDR3. CDR3 sequence reads: CACDTIVPSTDKLIF. The CDR3 region has the DNA TGTGCCTGTGATACCATCGTTCCTAGCACCGACAAACTCATCTTT. This chain joins TRDV2 and TRDJ1; D possibly corresponds to TRDD2 (6 bases). This CDR3 is 15 amino acids long. Germline CDR1 and CDR2: GEAIGNYY and EKD.

Relative to its sample, this clone is large (0.1 to 1%). This sample also contains other DNA sequences that code for the same CDR3. The V and J genes are TRDV2 and TRDJ1; 8 nucleotides match TRDD3. Germline V lookup: CDR1 GEAIGNYY, CDR2 EKD. This CDR3 is 16 amino acids long. With V trimmed by 3 bases and J by 0 bases, 8 bases remained unmatched. The CDR3 here is CACDPLGDRYTDKLIF. CDR3 sequence (DNA): TGTGCCTGTGACCCCCTGGGGGACAGGTACACCGATAAACTCATCTTT.

This clone appeared a few times. With only one base between it and a far larger clone, this is likely a read error. At the DNA level, this CDR3 is encoded by other sequences in the same sample as well. The CDR3 nucleotides read TGTGCCTGTGACACCCTACCTACTGGGGGGGGGTACACCGATAAACTCATCTTT. Protein sequence: CACDTLPTGGGYTDKLIF. The chain uses TRDV2 and TRDJ1; 8 bases align to TRDD3. V was clipped by 0 bases and J by 0 bases; unmatched bases: 11. The CDR3 has 18 residues. Germline CDR1 is GEAIGNYY and CDR2 is EKD.

This clone is medium-sized within its sample. This sequence joins TRDV2 and TRDJ1; 10 nucleotides match TRDD3. This CDR3 is built from 18 residues. V trimming: 1 base; J trimming: 11 bases; junction bases outside the gene matches: 21. Germline V gives CDR1 GEAIGNYY, CDR2 EKD. The DNA of the CDR3 is TGTGCCTGTGACACGATCGGGCTTCCCGCTACTGGGGGATCGGGCCTCATCTTT. Translation: CACDTIGLPATGGSGLIF.

This rearrangement joins TRDV2 to TRDJ1; TRDD3 matches 8 bases. CDR1 and CDR2 from the germline V gene are GEAIGNYY and EKD. The ends lost 0 bases at V and 0 bases at J; junction bases unmatched: 11. This CDR3 comprises 18 residues. DNA for the CDR3: TGTGCCTGTGACACCGGAGGTGTACTGGGGGTGTACACCGATAAACTCATCTTT. Protein: CACDTGGVLGVYTDKLIF.

The V gene is TRDV2, the J gene TRDJ1, with TRDD3 matching over 12 bases. Per the germline V gene, CDR1 is GEAIGNYY and CDR2 is EKD. V was clipped by 0 bases and J by 0 bases; unmatched bases: 19. The CDR3 consists of 22 residues. Here the CDR3 DNA reads TGTGCCTGTGACACCGTGCTGGGGGATACGCCCCGTACGGATCAGTACACCGATAAACTCATCTTT. This sequence encodes CACDTVLGDTPRTDQYTDKLIF.

As concerns this clone: A far bigger clonotype differs at one base, so this is likely a read error. The sample carries other DNA sequences with the same CDR3. The chain carries TRDV2 and TRDJ3, with D possibly TRDD3 on 5 matching bases. The CDR3 totals 22 residues. CDR1 is GEAIGNYY and CDR2 is EKD in the germline V gene. Trimming shortened V by 3 bases and J by 5 bases, and 31 bases separated the two germline ends. The CDR3 sequence: CACDPILPPEIPPSRDTRQMFF. In nucleotides, the CDR3 is TGTGCCTGTGACCCAATCCTGCCACCAGAGATACCCCCCTCAAGGGACACCCGACAGATGTTTTTC.

This clone was recorded a few times. The protein given by TCRdb reflects a much larger clone and differs at residue 16 from this DNA's translation, likely from a read error; the protein shown is the DNA's translation. The chain carries TRDV2 and TRDJ1, with a tentative D call TRDD3 (5 bases). The V gene's germline CDR1 is GEAIGNYY and CDR2 EKD. This CDR3 comprises 18 residues. CDR3: CACDTVTGGEPYTDKFIF. CDR3 in DNA: TGTGCCTGTGACACCGTAACCGGTGGGGAGCCGTACACCGATAAATTCATCTTT.

With regard to this clone: This DNA's translation differs at residue 13 from TCRdb's protein, which comes from a much larger clone; a read error is likely, and the protein shown is translated from the DNA. V usage is TRDV2 and J usage is TRDJ1, with TRDD2 identical over 9 bases. J was trimmed by 3 bases and V by 3 bases; bases with no gene match: 16. The CDR3 runs to 18 residues. The germline V gene has CDR1 GEAIGNYY and CDR2 EKD. The CDR3 DNA follows: TGTGCCTGTGACTCCCCCTTCCTACCGGGATCCTACGCCGATAAACTCATCTTT. Translation: CACDSPFLPGSYADKLIF.

This clone was counted many times. A read error is likely here: a far larger clone is one base away. Other DNA sequences within the sample encode an identical CDR3. The genes are TRDV2 and TRDJ1, with 10 bases aligning to TRDD3. Germline V gene data show CDR1 as GEAIGNYY and CDR2 as EKD. The CDR3 runs to 18 residues. Trimming cost V 3 bases and J 3 bases; bases outside gene matches: 15. For the CDR3, the DNA is TGTGCCTGTGACCCCCTCTTGACGGGGGATACGCGGGCCGATAAACTCATCTTT. It translates to CACDPLLTGDTRADKLIF.

Remarks on this clone: With a much larger clone just one base away, this may be a read error. This specimen includes other DNA sequences encoding the same CDR3. The chain has TRDV2 and TRDJ3; D ambiguous. In germline, CDR1 is GEAIGNYY, CDR2 EKD. The CDR3 runs 20 residues. This CDR3 reads CACDTSGVGGPAWDTRQMFF. The CDR3 region has the DNA TGTGCCTGCGACACCTCGGGAGTTGGCGGTCCCGCCTGGGACACCCGACAGATGTTTTTC.

This clone has just a few counts. The chain has TRDV3 and TRDJ1; 11 nucleotides agree with TRDD3. This CDR3 comprises 18 residues. V dropped 4 bases and J dropped 1; count of bases not matched to a gene: 17. Germline CDR1 is TVYSNPD and CDR2 is GDNSRS (reference sequence). The CDR3 bases are TGTGCCTGTCTCCTACGGGGGATGGGGGATACGGGCACCGATAAACTCATCTTT. Translation: CACLLRGMGDTGTDKLIF.

About this clone itself: For this DNA, TCRdb reports the protein of a much larger clone, which diverges at residue 3, most likely from a read error; the protein presented here is translated directly from the DNA. The chain has TRDV2 and TRDJ1, with TRDD3 identical over 13 bases. Germline V gives CDR1 GEAIGNYY, CDR2 EKD. CDR3 size: 18 residues. The CDR3 nucleotides are TGTGCCTATGACATTCTCACTGGGGGATACGGTCGGACCGATAAACTCATCTTT. Translated, it gives CAYDILTGGYGRTDKLIF.

This clone was observed a handful of times. This chain links TRDV2 with TRDJ1; D is ambiguous. Trimming removed 0 bases from V and 0 bases from J, with 10 bases in between. Germline values: CDR1 GEAIGNYY, CDR2 EKD. This CDR3 has 15 residues. The CDR3 sequence: CACDTLSGYTDKLIF. The CDR3 DNA sequence: TGTGCCTGTGACACCCTATCCGGTTACACCGATAAACTCATCTTT.